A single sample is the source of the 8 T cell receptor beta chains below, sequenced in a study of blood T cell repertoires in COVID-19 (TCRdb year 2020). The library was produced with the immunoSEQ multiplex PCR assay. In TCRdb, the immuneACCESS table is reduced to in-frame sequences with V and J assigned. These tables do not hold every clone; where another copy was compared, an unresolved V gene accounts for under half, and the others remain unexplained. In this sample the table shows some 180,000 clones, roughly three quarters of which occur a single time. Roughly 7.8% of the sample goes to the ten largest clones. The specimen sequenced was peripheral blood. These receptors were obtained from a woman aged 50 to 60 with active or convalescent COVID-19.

CDR3 sequence (DNA): TGTGCCAGCAGCGCGGACACTGAAGCTTTCTTT. Protein: CASSADTEAFF. This chain links TRBV6-5 with TRBJ1-1; D gene ambiguous. Trimming took 6 bases from V and 3 from J, leaving 5 bases between them. CDR3 length equals 11 residues. The V gene's germline CDR1 is MNHEY and CDR2 SVGAGI.

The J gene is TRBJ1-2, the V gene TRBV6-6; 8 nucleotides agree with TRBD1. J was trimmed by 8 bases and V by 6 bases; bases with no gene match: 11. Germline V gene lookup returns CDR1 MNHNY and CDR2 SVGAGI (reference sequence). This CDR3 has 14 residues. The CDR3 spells CASSPGQATGGYTF. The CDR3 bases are TGTGCCAGCAGCCCGGGACAGGCAACGGGAGGCTACACCTTC.

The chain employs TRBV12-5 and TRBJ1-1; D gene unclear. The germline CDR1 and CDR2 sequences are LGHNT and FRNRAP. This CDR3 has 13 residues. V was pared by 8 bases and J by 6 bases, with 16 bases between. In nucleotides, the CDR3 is TGTGCTAGTAGCTCAGGTGCCGAAGCTGAAGCTTTCTTT. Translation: CASSSGAEAEAFF.

The DNA for the CDR3 is TGTGCCAGTAGTGGTCTAGGGCAGGGGGAGAATGAGCAGTTCTTC. This encodes CASSGLGQGENEQFF. The genes are TRBV19 and TRBJ2-1; 7 bases are a match to TRBD1. V was clipped by 5 bases and J by 7 bases; unmatched bases: 11. This CDR3 has 15 residues. Per germline, CDR1 LNHDA and CDR2 SQIVND (reference sequence).

The CDR3 sequence: CASTGQGAVLTEKLFF. The CDR3 DNA reads TGTGCCAGCACCGGACAGGGCGCTGTACTGACGGAAAAACTGTTTTTT. The chain links TRBV5-8 to TRBJ1-4; 8 bases are shared with TRBD1. The germline V gene has CDR1 SGHTS and CDR2 YDEGEE. V lost 6 bases, J lost 8 bases, and 15 bases stayed unmatched. The CDR3 length is 16 residues.

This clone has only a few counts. The CDR3 is CASSATGSSGYTF. CDR3 coding DNA: TGTGCCAGCAGCGCGACAGGGAGCAGTGGCTACACCTTC. The rearrangement joins TRBV5-6 to TRBJ1-2, with 7 positions matching TRBD1. The trim removed 4 bases at V and 7 bases at J, leaving 7 bases unmatched. Germline assignment: CDR1 SGHDT and CDR2 YYEEEE. There are 13 residues in the CDR3.

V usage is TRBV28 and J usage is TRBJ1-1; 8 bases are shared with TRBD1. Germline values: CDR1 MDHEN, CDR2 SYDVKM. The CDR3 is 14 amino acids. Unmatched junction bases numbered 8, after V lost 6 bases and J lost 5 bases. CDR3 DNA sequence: TGTGCCAGCAGCAAATTCACAGGGGGAACTGAAGCTTTCTTT. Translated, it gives CASSKFTGGTEAFF.

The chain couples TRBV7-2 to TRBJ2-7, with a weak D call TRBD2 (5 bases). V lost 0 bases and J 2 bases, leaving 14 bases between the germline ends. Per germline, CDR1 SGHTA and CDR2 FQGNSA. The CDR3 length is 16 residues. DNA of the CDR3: TGTGCCAGCAGCTTAGCGGTAGCGCCCGGGGCCTACGAGCAGTACTTC. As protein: CASSLAVAPGAYEQYF.